These T cell receptor beta chains were read from a single sample in a study of blood T cell repertoires in COVID-19. Here immunoSEQ multiplex PCR was the method, and the copy in TCRdb shows in-frame clones only, minus some. The sample has 220,000 or so clones, approximately 82% seen once. Sequencing input: peripheral blood. The receptors were sampled from an elderly woman with acute or convalescent COVID-19. The CDR3 runs from the conserved cysteine through the conserved F or W. D genes are given only for firm matches. Some rows have no size entry. The others give once, few or many, or a class for an expanded clone.

d_call: -
v_call: TRBV24-1
clone_size: -
j_call: TRBJ1-2
cdr3_aa: CATSDSTENYGYTF
cdr3_nt: TGTGCCACCAGTGATTCAACTGAAAACTATGGCTACACCTTC

d_call: TRBD1
v_call: TRBV6-1
clone_size: -
j_call: TRBJ1-5
cdr3_aa: CASSEFWDSQPQHF
cdr3_nt: TGCGCCAGCAGTGAATTTTGGGACAGTCAGCCCCAGCATTTT

d_call: TRBD2
v_call: TRBV5-1
clone_size: -
j_call: TRBJ2-5
cdr3_aa: CASSLTSGTSTPQETQYF
cdr3_nt: TGCGCCAGCAGCTTAACGTCGGGGACTAGCACCCCTCAAGAGACCCAGTACTTC

d_call: -
v_call: TRBV4-2
clone_size: -
j_call: TRBJ1-5
cdr3_aa: CASSQASSGQPQHF
cdr3_nt: TGTGCCAGCAGCCAAGCGTCGTCGGGTCAGCCCCAGCATTTT

d_call: -
v_call: TRBV7-2
clone_size: -
j_call: TRBJ2-1
cdr3_aa: CASSLTPPVNEQFF
cdr3_nt: TGTGCCAGCAGCTTAACACCCCCTGTGAATGAGCAGTTCTTC

d_call: -
v_call: TRBV7-8
clone_size: few
j_call: TRBJ1-1
cdr3_aa: CASSLQGRAEAFF
cdr3_nt: TGTGCCAGCAGCTTACAGGGGAGAGCTGAAGCTTTCTTT

d_call: -
v_call: TRBV4-3
clone_size: -
j_call: TRBJ1-1
cdr3_aa: CASSHTGNTEAFF
cdr3_nt: TGCGCCAGCAGTCATACAGGGAACACTGAAGCTTTCTTT

d_call: -
v_call: TRBV28
clone_size: -
j_call: TRBJ2-7
cdr3_aa: CASSSPLGGSYEQYF
cdr3_nt: TGTGCCAGCAGTTCCCCCCTGGGGGGCTCCTACGAGCAGTACTTC

d_call: -
v_call: TRBV5-1
clone_size: -
j_call: TRBJ1-3
cdr3_aa: CASSFESGNTIYF
cdr3_nt: TGCGCCAGCAGCTTCGAGTCGGGAAACACCATATATTTT

d_call: -
v_call: TRBV28
clone_size: -
j_call: TRBJ1-2
cdr3_aa: CASSLDLANYGYTF
cdr3_nt: TGTGCCAGCAGTTTAGACCTAGCTAACTATGGCTACACCTTC

d_call: -
v_call: TRBV7-2
clone_size: -
j_call: TRBJ1-3
cdr3_aa: CASSEGMSSGNTIYF
cdr3_nt: TGTGCCAGCAGCGAGGGAATGAGCTCTGGAAACACCATATATTTT

d_call: TRBD1
v_call: TRBV6-5
clone_size: -
j_call: TRBJ1-5
cdr3_aa: CASRGQGGENQPQHF
cdr3_nt: TGTGCCAGCAGGGGACAGGGTGGCGAAAATCAGCCCCAGCATTTT

d_call: -
v_call: TRBV19
clone_size: -
j_call: TRBJ2-1
cdr3_aa: CASSMDRRGANEQFF
cdr3_nt: TGTGCCAGTAGTATGGACAGGAGGGGTGCCAATGAGCAGTTCTTC

d_call: -
v_call: TRBV5-1
clone_size: -
j_call: TRBJ2-2
cdr3_aa: CASSASSGVAHTGELFF
cdr3_nt: TGCGCCAGCAGCGCGTCTTCTGGGGTAGCGCACACCGGGGAGCTGTTTTTT

d_call: TRBD2
v_call: TRBV7-2
clone_size: -
j_call: TRBJ2-2
cdr3_aa: CASSLGGGNTGELFF
cdr3_nt: TGTGCCAGCAGCTTGGGCGGGGGGAACACCGGGGAGCTGTTTTTT

d_call: -
v_call: TRBV28
clone_size: few
j_call: TRBJ2-7
cdr3_aa: CASSPGGSYEQYF
cdr3_nt: TGTGCCAGCAGTCCCGGGGGATCCTACGAGCAGTACTTC

d_call: TRBD2
v_call: TRBV5-1
clone_size: -
j_call: TRBJ2-1
cdr3_aa: CATSRGTSPYNEQFF
cdr3_nt: TGCGCCACCTCCCGGGGGACTAGCCCATACAATGAGCAGTTCTTC

d_call: TRBD1
v_call: TRBV5-4
clone_size: -
j_call: TRBJ2-7
cdr3_aa: CASSLGAPGQGLYEQYF
cdr3_nt: TGTGCCAGCAGCTTGGGGGCTCCGGGACAGGGGCTCTACGAGCAGTACTTC

d_call: -
v_call: TRBV19
clone_size: -
j_call: TRBJ1-1
cdr3_aa: CASSIVGHNTEAFF
cdr3_nt: TGTGCCAGTAGTATTGTAGGACACAACACTGAAGCTTTCTTT

d_call: -
v_call: TRBV7-2
clone_size: -
j_call: TRBJ1-4
cdr3_aa: CASSLVAETNEKLFF
cdr3_nt: TGTGCCAGCAGCTTAGTCGCAGAAACTAATGAAAAACTGTTTTTT

d_call: -
v_call: TRBV28
clone_size: -
j_call: TRBJ1-5
cdr3_aa: CASSFHDSQHF
cdr3_nt: TGTGCCAGCAGTTTCCACGACAGTCAGCATTTT

d_call: -
v_call: TRBV7-2
clone_size: once
j_call: TRBJ1-1
cdr3_aa: CASSLEWGGSEAFF
cdr3_nt: TGTGCCAGCAGCTTAGAGTGGGGAGGGTCTGAAGCTTTCTTT

d_call: -
v_call: TRBV7-9
clone_size: -
j_call: TRBJ1-1
cdr3_aa: CASSPLEGEAFF
cdr3_nt: TGTGCCAGCAGCCCCCTGGAGGGAGAAGCTTTCTTT

d_call: -
v_call: TRBV3-1/TRBV3-2
clone_size: -
j_call: TRBJ2-1
cdr3_aa: CASSQVLGANEQFF
cdr3_nt: TGTGCCAGCAGCCAAGTTCTAGGGGCTAATGAGCAGTTCTTC

d_call: -
v_call: TRBV3-1/TRBV3-2
clone_size: few
j_call: TRBJ1-4
cdr3_aa: CASSQGRGGEKLFF
cdr3_nt: TGTGCCAGCAGCCAAGGGAGGGGGGGAGAAAAACTGTTTTTT

d_call: TRBD1
v_call: TRBV27
clone_size: -
j_call: TRBJ1-1
cdr3_aa: CASSSRGTATSNTEAFF
cdr3_nt: TGTGCCAGCAGCTCTCGCGGGACAGCTACCTCGAACACTGAAGCTTTCTTT

d_call: -
v_call: TRBV7-2
clone_size: -
j_call: TRBJ2-1
cdr3_aa: CASSLAAGTYNEQFF
cdr3_nt: TGTGCCAGCAGCTTAGCTGCGGGGACCTACAATGAGCAGTTCTTC

d_call: -
v_call: TRBV11-3
clone_size: -
j_call: TRBJ1-1
cdr3_aa: CASSLDRNTEAFF
cdr3_nt: TGTGCCAGCAGCTTAGACAGAAACACTGAAGCTTTCTTT

d_call: -
v_call: TRBV27
clone_size: -
j_call: TRBJ1-6
cdr3_aa: CASSLSELTGRPLHF
cdr3_nt: TGTGCCAGCAGTTTATCGGAACTGACGGGTCGGCCCCTCCACTTT

d_call: -
v_call: TRBV4-1
clone_size: -
j_call: TRBJ2-1
cdr3_aa: CASSQDQGMRYNEQFF
cdr3_nt: TGCGCCAGCAGCCAAGATCAGGGAATGAGGTACAATGAGCAGTTCTTC

d_call: TRBD1
v_call: TRBV5-1
clone_size: -
j_call: TRBJ1-3
cdr3_aa: CASSLLGTGTRGNTIYF
cdr3_nt: TGCGCCAGCAGCTTGTTGGGGACAGGGACGAGAGGAAACACCATATATTTT

d_call: -
v_call: TRBV7-9
clone_size: -
j_call: TRBJ1-2
cdr3_aa: CASSFVGAEGYTF
cdr3_nt: TGTGCCAGCAGCTTCGTGGGGGCGGAGGGCTACACCTTC

d_call: -
v_call: TRBV5-6
clone_size: -
j_call: TRBJ2-1
cdr3_aa: CASSSLSSEQFF
cdr3_nt: TGTGCCAGCAGCTCTTTGAGCTCTGAGCAGTTCTTC

d_call: TRBD1
v_call: TRBV4-3
clone_size: -
j_call: TRBJ1-1
cdr3_aa: CASSQEQGTEAFF
cdr3_nt: TGCGCCAGCAGCCAGGAACAGGGGACTGAAGCTTTCTTT

d_call: TRBD1
v_call: TRBV2
clone_size: few
j_call: TRBJ1-5
cdr3_aa: CASSGDRVGNQPQHF
cdr3_nt: TGTGCCAGCAGTGGGGACAGGGTGGGCAATCAGCCCCAGCATTTT

d_call: TRBD1
v_call: TRBV6-1
clone_size: once
j_call: TRBJ1-6
cdr3_aa: CASSERVQGSSYNSPLHF
cdr3_nt: TGTGCCAGCAGTGAAAGGGTACAGGGGAGCTCCTATAATTCACCCCTCCACTTT

d_call: TRBD2
v_call: TRBV5-1
clone_size: -
j_call: TRBJ2-5
cdr3_aa: CASKLPSTSGGQETQYF
cdr3_nt: TGCGCCAGCAAGCTTCCTTCGACTAGCGGGGGACAAGAGACCCAGTACTTC

d_call: -
v_call: TRBV27
clone_size: -
j_call: TRBJ2-3
cdr3_aa: CASTGTDTQYF
cdr3_nt: TGTGCCAGCACAGGAACAGATACGCAGTATTTT

d_call: TRBD1
v_call: TRBV2
clone_size: -
j_call: TRBJ2-4
cdr3_aa: CASGLRDSSGIQYF
cdr3_nt: TGTGCCAGCGGGCTCCGGGACAGCTCAGGCATTCAGTACTTC

d_call: -
v_call: TRBV5-1
clone_size: -
j_call: TRBJ2-3
cdr3_aa: CASSWLAGTDTQYF
cdr3_nt: TGCGCCAGCAGCTGGTTGGCGGGCACAGATACGCAGTATTTT

d_call: TRBD1
v_call: TRBV11-2
clone_size: -
j_call: TRBJ1-2
cdr3_aa: CASSPPTGIGYTF
cdr3_nt: TGTGCCAGCAGCCCTCCGACAGGGATTGGCTACACCTTC

d_call: -
v_call: TRBV2
clone_size: -
j_call: TRBJ1-4
cdr3_aa: CASTLGHPEKLFF
cdr3_nt: TGTGCCAGCACGTTGGGACATCCCGAAAAACTGTTTTTT

d_call: -
v_call: TRBV18
clone_size: -
j_call: TRBJ1-1
cdr3_aa: CASSPTGVHTEAFF
cdr3_nt: TGTGCCAGCTCACCGACAGGAGTGCACACTGAAGCTTTCTTT

d_call: TRBD1
v_call: TRBV7-2
clone_size: -
j_call: TRBJ1-5
cdr3_aa: CASSSQGALNQPQHF
cdr3_nt: TGTGCCAGCAGCTCTCAGGGGGCCCTCAATCAGCCCCAGCATTTT